This T cell receptor (beta chain) stems from a study of CD8 T cells in ankylosing spondylitis. 5'-RACE, quantitative and with molecular barcodes, yielded the TCR beta libraries. TCRdb re-called the 5' RACE reads through MiXCR, storing one row per CDR3 protein. The sample lists more than 650,000 distinct CDR3 sequences, around 11% seen once, with 0.45% to 0.6% in the top ten. The germline gives CDR1 MNHEY, CDR2 SVGEGT. This CDR3 comprises 15 residues. Trimming stripped 2 bases from V and 0 bases from J, with 8 bases between. Whole-study results and caveats: Those disease-linked clones were CD8+; they were also relatively rare in peripheral blood. Certain motif variants had earlier appeared in reactive arthritis synovial fluid and blood. It was reported that disease-linked clones were significantly enriched in matched ankylosing spondylitis synovial fluid. A TCR beta motif made of fewer than ten highly homologous variants seemed typical of ankylosing spondylitis blood.

This clonotype has a handful of counts. Its antigen is unknown. The chain joins TRBV6-2 or TRBV6-3 to TRBJ2-1; D possibly uses TRBD1 or TRBD2 (5 bases each). Sequencing was done on a sample of blood, either unsorted or a sorted T cell fraction (not recorded which). The clonotype was recovered from a male donor with ankylosing spondylitis. The CDR3 spells CASSYAGSSYNEQFF. CDR3 coding DNA: TGTGCCAGCAGTTACGCAGGGAGCTCCTACAATGAGCAGTTCTTC.